This TCR beta chain is from a study of blood T cells in healthy people across ages. Notes on the study in general: CMV status of donors was unknown, possibly confounding expanded clonotype changes. Long-lived donors had more naive CD4+ cells and higher diversity than aged donors. Roughly linear declines in TCR beta diversity per million T cells occurred with age. Estimated diversity that came from one million T cells was considered an underestimate.

A second PCR, run for roughly 7 to 12 cycles, used a sample-barcoded 5' primer plus a J-beta primer mix. TCRdb used MiXCR to reprocess the 5' RACE reads, holding one entry per CDR3 protein. The sample records 2 million or so distinct CDR3 sequences, 40% to 55% being singletons. This clonotype has only a few counts. Its target is not known. From germline, CDR1 is MNHNY and CDR2 SVGAGI (reference sequence). V was pared by 2 bases and J by 4 bases, with 3 bases of the junction left unmatched. This CDR3 comprises 15 residues. The TCR comes from a woman aged 35 to 49 in good health. The sequencing sample was made of blood. J is TRBJ2-1 and V is TRBV6-6; TRBD2 matches at 9 bases. This chain's CDR3 is CASSYPSGGYNEQFF. CDR3 nucleotide sequence: TGTGCCAGCAGTTACCCCAGCGGGGGGTACAATGAGCAGTTCTTC.